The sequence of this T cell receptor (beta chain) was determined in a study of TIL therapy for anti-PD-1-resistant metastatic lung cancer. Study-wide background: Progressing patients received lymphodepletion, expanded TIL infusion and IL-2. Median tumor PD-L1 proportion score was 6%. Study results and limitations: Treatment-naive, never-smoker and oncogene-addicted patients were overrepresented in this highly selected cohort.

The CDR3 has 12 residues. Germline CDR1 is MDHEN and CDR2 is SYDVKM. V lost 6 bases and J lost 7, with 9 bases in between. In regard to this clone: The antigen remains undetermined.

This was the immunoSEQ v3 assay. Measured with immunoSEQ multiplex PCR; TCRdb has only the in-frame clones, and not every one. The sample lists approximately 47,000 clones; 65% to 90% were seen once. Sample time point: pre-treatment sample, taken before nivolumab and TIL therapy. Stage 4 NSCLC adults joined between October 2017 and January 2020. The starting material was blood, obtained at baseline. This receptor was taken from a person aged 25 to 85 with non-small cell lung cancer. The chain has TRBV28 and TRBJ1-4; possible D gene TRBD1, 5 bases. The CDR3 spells CASSLGTEKLFF. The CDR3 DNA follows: TGTGCCAGCAGCCTGGGGACTGAAAAACTGTTTTTT.